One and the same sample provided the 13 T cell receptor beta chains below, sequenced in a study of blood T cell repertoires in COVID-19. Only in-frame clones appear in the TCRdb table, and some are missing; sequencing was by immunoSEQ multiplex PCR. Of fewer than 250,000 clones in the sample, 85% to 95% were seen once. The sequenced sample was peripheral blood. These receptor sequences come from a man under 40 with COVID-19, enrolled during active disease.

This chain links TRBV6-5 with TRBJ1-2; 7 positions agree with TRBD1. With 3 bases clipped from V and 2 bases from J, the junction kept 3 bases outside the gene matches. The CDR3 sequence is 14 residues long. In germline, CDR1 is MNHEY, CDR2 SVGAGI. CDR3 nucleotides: TGTGCCAGCAGTTATGGCAGGGGGAACTATGGCTACACCTTC. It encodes CASSYGRGNYGYTF.

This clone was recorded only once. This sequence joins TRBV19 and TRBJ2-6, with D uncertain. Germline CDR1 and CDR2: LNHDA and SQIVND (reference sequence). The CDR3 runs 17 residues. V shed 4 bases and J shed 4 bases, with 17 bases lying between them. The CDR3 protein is CASSTPGGWKGANVLTF. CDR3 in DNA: TGTGCCAGTAGTACCCCGGGTGGGTGGAAGGGGGCCAACGTCCTGACTTTC.

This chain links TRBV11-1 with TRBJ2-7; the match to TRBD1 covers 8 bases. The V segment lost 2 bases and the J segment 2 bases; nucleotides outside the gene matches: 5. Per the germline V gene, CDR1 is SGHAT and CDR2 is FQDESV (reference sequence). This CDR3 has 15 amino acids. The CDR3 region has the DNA TGTGCCAGCAGCTTACGACAGGGGTCCCCCTACGAGCAGTACTTC. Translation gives CASSLRQGSPYEQYF.

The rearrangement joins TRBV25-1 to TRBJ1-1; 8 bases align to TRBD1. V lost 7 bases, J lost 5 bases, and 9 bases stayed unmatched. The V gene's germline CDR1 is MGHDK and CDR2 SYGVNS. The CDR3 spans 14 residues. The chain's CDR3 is CASTQDRVETEAFF. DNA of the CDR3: TGTGCCAGCACCCAGGACAGGGTTGAGACTGAAGCTTTCTTT.

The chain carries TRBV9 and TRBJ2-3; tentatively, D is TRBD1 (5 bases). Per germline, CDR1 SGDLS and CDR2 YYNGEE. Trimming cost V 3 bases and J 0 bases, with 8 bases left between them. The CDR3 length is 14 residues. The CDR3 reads CASSATESTDTQYF. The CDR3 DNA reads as TGTGCCAGCAGCGCGACAGAGAGCACAGATACGCAGTATTTT.

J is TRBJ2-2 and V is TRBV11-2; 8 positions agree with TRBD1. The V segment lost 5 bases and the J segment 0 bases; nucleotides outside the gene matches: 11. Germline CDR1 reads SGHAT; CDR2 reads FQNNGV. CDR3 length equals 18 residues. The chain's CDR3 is CASSPQLIQGANTGELFF. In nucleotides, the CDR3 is TGTGCCAGCAGCCCTCAGTTAATACAGGGGGCGAACACCGGGGAGCTGTTTTTT.

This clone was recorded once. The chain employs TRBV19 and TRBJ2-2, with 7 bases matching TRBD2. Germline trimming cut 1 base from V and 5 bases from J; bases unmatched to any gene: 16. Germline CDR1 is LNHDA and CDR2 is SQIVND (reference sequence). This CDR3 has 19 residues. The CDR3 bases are TGTGCCAGTAGTATAGTCTTGGCTAGCGGCTATCTAAGAACCGGGGAGCTGTTTTTT. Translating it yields CASSIVLASGYLRTGELFF. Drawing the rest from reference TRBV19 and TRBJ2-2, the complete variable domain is DGGITQSPKYLFRKEGQNVTLSCEQNLNHDAMYWYRQDPGQGLRLIYYSQIVNDFQKGDIAEGYSVSREKKESFPLTVTSAQKNPTAFYLCASSIVLASGYLRTGELFFGEGSRLTVL.

The CDR3 DNA reads TGTGCCAGTCTCAAGCAGGGAACGGACACTGAAGCTTTCTTT. Protein: CASLKQGTDTEAFF. The rearrangement joins TRBV19 to TRBJ1-1, with D tentatively TRBD1 (5 bases). Germline V gene sequence: CDR1 LNHDA, CDR2 SQIVND (reference sequence). This CDR3 is built from 14 residues. V lost 8 bases and J lost 3, with 16 bases in between.

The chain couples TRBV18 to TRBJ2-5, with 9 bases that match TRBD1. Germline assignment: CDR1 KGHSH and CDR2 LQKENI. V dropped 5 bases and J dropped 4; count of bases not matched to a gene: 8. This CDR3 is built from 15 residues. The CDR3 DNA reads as TGTGCCAGCTCAGCACAGGGGGCGAAATCAGAGACCCAGTACTTC. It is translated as CASSAQGAKSETQYF.

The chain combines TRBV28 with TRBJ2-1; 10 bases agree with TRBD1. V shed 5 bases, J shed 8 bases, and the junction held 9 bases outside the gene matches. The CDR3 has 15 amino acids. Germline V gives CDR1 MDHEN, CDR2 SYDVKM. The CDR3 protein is CASSAAGTGVHEQFF. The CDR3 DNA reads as TGTGCCAGCAGTGCTGCCGGGACAGGGGTACATGAGCAGTTCTTC.

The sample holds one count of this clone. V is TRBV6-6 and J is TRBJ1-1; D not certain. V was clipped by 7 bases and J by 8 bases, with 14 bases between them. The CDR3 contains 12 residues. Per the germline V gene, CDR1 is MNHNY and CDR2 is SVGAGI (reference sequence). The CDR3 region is CASNPGGWEAFF. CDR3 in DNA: TGTGCCAGCAACCCTGGAGGATGGGAAGCTTTCTTT.

CDR3 protein: CASSIGTGEGQPQHF. CDR3 sequence (DNA): TGTGCCAGTAGTATAGGGACTGGTGAGGGACAGCCCCAGCATTTT. The chain recombines TRBV19 with TRBJ1-5; D is undetermined. The CDR3 is 15 residues long. V shed 1 base and J shed 7 bases, with 14 bases lying between them. CDR1 is LNHDA and CDR2 is SQIVND in the germline V gene (reference sequence).

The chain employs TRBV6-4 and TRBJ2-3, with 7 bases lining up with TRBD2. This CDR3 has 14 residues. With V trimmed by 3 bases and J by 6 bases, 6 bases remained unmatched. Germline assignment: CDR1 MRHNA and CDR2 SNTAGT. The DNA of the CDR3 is TGTGCCAGCAGTGAATCGGGGGGAAGGGATACGCAGTATTTT. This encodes CASSESGGRDTQYF.